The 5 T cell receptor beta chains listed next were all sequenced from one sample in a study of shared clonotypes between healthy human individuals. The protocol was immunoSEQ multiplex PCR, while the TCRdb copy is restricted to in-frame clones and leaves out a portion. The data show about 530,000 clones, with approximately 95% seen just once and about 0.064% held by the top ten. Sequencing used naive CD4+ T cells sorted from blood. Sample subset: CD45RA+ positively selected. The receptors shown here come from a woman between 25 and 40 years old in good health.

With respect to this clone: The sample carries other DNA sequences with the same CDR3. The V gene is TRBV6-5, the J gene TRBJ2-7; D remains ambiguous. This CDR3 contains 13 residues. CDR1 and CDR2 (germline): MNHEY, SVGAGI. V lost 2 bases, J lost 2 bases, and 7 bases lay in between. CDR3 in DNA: TGTGCCAGCAGTTACGGCGGTACCTACGAGCAGTACTTC. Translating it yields CASSYGGTYEQYF.

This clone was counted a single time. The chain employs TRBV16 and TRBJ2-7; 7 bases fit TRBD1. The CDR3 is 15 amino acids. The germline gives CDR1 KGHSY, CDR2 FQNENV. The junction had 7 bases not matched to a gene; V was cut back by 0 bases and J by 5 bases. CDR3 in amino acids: CASSQSRQGPHEQYF. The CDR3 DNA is TGTGCCAGCAGCCAATCCCGACAGGGCCCCCACGAGCAGTACTTC.

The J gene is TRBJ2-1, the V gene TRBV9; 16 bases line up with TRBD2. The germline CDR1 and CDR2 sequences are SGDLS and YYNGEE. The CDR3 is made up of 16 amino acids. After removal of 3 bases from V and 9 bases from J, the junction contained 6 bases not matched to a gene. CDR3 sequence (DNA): TGTGCCAGCAGCGAGGGACTAGCGGGAGGGCGGGGTGAGCAGTTCTTC. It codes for CASSEGLAGGRGEQFF.

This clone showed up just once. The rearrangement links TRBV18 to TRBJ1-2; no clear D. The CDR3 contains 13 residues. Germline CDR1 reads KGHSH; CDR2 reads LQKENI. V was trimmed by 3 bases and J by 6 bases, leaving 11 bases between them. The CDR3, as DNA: TGTGCCAGCTCACCCAAGACACGGGATGGCTACACCTTC. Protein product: CASSPKTRDGYTF.

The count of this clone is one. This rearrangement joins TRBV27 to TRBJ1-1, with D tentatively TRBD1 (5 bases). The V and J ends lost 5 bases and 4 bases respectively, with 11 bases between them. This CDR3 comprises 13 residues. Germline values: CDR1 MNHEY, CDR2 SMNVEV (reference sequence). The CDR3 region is CASSARRGTEAFF. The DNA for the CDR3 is TGTGCCAGCAGTGCCCGAAGGGGCACTGAAGCTTTCTTT.